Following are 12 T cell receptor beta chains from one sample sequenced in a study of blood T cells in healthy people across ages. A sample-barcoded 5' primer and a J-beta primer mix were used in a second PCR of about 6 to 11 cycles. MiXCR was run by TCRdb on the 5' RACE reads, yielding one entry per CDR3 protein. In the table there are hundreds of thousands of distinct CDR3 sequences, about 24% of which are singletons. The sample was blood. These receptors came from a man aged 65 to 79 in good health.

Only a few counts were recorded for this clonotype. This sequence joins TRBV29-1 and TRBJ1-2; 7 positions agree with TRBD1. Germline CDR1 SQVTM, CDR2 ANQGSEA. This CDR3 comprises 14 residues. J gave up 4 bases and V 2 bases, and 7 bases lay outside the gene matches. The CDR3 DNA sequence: TGCAGCGTTGAACCCTTAGGGACAGCCTATGGCTACACCTTC. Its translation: CSVEPLGTAYGYTF.

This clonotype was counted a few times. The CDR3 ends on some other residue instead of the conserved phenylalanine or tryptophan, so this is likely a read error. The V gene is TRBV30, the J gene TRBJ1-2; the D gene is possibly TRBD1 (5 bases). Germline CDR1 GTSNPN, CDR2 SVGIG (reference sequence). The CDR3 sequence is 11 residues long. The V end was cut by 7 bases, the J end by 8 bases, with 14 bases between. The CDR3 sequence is CAFLQALGYTL. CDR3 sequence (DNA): TGTGCCTTTTTACAGGCTTTGGGCTACACCCTC.

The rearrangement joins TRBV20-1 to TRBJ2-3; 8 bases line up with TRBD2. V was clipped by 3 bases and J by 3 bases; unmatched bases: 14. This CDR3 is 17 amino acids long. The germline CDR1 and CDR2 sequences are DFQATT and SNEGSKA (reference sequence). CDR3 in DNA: TGCAGTGCTAGTGGCTGCTGGGCGGGGGGATTAACAGATACGCAGTATTTT. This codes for CSASGCWAGGLTDTQYF.

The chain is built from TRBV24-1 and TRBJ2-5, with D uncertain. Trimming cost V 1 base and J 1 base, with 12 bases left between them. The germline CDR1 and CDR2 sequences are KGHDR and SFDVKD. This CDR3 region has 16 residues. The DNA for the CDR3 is TGTGCCACCAGTGATTTCCCTTCCGGGCCCCAAGAGACCCAGTACTTC. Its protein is CATSDFPSGPQETQYF.

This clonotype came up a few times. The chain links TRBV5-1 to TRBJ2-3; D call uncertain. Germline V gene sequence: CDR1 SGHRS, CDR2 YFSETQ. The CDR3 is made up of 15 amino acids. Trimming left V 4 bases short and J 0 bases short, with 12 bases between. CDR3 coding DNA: TGCGCCAGCAGCCAAAATCTGCCTAGCACAGATACGCAGTATTTT. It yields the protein CASSQNLPSTDTQYF. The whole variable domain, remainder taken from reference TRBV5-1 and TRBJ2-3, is KAGVTQTPRYLIKTRGQQVTLSCSPISGHRSVSWYQQTPGQGLQFLFEYFSETQRNKGNFPGRFSGRQFSNSRSEMNVSTLELGDSALYLCASSQNLPSTDTQYFGPGTRLTVL.

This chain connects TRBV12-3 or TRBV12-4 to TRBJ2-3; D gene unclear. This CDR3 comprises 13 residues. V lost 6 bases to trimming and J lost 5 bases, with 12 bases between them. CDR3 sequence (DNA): TGTGCCAGCAGAGAGACACGGCGAGATACGCAGTATTTT. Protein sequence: CASRETRRDTQYF.

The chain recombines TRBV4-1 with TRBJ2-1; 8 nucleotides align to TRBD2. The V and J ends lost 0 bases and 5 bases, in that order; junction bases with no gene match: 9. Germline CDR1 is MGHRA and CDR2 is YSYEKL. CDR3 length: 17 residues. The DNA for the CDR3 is TGCGCCAGCAGCCAAGACCCAGCGGGAGCCCCCGACAATGAGCAGTTCTTC. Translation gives CASSQDPAGAPDNEQFF.

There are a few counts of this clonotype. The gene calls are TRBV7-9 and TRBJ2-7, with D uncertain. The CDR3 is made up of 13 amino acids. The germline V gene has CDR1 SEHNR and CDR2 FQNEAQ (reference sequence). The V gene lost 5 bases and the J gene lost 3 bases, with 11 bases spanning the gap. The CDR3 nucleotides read TGTGCCAGCAGCAACCGGGCAAACTACGAGCAGTACGTC. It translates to CASSNRANYEQYV.

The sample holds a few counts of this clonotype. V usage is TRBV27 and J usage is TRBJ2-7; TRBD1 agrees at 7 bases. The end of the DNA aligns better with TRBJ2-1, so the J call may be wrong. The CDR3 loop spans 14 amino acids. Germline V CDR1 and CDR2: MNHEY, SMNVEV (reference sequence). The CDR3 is CASSLGQRTNEQFF. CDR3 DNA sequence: TGTGCCAGCAGTCTGGGACAGCGAACCAATGAGCAGTTCTTC.

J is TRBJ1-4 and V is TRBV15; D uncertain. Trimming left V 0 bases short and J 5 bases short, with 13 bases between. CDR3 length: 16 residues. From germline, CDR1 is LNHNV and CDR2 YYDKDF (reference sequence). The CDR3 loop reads CATSRERTVTNEKLFF. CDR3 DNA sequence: TGTGCCACCAGCAGAGAACGTACCGTGACGAATGAAAAACTGTTTTTT.

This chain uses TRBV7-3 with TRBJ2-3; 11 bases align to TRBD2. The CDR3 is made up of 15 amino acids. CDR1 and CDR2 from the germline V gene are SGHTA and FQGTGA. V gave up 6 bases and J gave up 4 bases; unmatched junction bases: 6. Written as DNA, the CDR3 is TGTGCCAGCAGGGGTGGGACTAGCGGATCAGATACGCAGTATTTT. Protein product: CASRGGTSGSDTQYF.

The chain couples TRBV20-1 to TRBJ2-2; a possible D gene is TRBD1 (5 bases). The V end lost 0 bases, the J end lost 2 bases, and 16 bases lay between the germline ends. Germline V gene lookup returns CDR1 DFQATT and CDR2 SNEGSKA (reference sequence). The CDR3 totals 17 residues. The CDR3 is CSARDRQGLSNTGELFF. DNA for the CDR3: TGCAGTGCTAGAGACCGCCAGGGTTTAAGTAACACCGGGGAGCTGTTTTTT.